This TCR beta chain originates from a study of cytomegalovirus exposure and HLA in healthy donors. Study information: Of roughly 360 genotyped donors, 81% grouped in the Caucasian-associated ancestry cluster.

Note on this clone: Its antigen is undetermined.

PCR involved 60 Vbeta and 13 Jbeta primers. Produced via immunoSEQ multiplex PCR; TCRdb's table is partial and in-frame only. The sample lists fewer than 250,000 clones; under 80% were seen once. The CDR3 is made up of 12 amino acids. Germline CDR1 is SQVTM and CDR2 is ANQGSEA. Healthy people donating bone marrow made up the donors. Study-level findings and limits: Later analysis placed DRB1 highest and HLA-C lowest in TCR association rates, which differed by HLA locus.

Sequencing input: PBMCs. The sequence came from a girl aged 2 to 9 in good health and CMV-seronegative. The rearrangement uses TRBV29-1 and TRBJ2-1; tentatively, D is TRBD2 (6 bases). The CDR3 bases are TGCAGAGCCGGAGGGCGGTACAATGAGCAGTTCTTC. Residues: CRAGGRYNEQFF.